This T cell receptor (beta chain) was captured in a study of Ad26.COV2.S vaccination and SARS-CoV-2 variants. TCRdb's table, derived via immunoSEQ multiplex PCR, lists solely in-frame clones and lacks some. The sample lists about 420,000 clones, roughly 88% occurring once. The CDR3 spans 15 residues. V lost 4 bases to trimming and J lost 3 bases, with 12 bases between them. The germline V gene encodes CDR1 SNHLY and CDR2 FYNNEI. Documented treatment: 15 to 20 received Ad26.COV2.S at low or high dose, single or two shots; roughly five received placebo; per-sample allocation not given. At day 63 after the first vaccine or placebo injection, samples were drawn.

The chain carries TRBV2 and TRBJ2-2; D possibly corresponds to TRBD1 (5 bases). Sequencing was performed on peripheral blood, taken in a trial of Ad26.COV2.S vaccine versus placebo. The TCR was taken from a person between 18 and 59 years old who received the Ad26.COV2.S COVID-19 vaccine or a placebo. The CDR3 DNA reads TGTGCCAGCAGTGCCACTGTACAGGACACCGGGGAGCTGTTTTTT. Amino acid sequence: CASSATVQDTGELFF.